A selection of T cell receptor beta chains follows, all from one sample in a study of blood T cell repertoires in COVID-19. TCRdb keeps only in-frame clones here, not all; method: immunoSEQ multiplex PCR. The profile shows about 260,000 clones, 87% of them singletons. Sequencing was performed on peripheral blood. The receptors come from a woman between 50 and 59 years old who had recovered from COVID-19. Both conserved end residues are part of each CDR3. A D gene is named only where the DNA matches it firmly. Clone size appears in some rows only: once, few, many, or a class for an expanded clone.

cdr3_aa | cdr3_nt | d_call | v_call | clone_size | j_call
CASSLTGGYGYTF | TGTGCCAGCAGTCTTACAGGGGGCTATGGCTACACCTTC | TRBD1 | TRBV28 | . | TRBJ1-2
CASSPQGNPQETQYF | TGTGCCAGCAGCCCTCAGGGCAACCCTCAAGAGACCCAGTACTTC | . | TRBV7-3 | . | TRBJ2-5
CASSRGMNTEAFF | TGTGCCAGCAGTCGGGGGATGAACACTGAAGCTTTCTTT | . | TRBV28 | . | TRBJ1-1
CASSPGTGATTYYGYTF | TGTGCCAGCAGCCCCGGGACAGGGGCGACTACTTACTATGGCTACACCTTC | TRBD1 | TRBV4-2 | . | TRBJ1-2
CASSLGLAGVDRTDTQYF | TGTGCCAGCAGCTTGGGACTAGCGGGGGTTGATCGCACAGATACGCAGTATTTT | TRBD2 | TRBV7-2 | . | TRBJ2-3
CASSLNRGITDTQYF | TGTGCCAGCAGCTTAAATAGGGGGATCACAGATACGCAGTATTTT | . | TRBV13 | few | TRBJ2-3
CASSDRRSEQYF | TGTGCCAGCAGTGACCGTAGGAGCGAGCAGTACTTC | . | TRBV25-1 | . | TRBJ2-7
CASSETREGNTEAFF | TGTGCCAGCAGCGAGACCAGGGAGGGCAACACTGAAGCTTTCTTT | . | TRBV5-6 | once | TRBJ1-1
CASSSGTSGLFQETQYF | TGTGCCAGCAGCAGCGGGACTAGCGGCCTTTTCCAAGAGACCCAGTACTTC | TRBD2 | TRBV5-8 | few | TRBJ2-5
CASSSGTGGAYKNIQYF | TGCGCCAGCAGTTCCGGGACAGGGGGCGCCTACAAAAACATTCAGTACTTC | TRBD1 | TRBV5-1 | once | TRBJ2-4
CASSPLGGQNNEQFF | TGTGCCAGCAGCCCCCTAGGGGGACAGAACAATGAGCAGTTCTTC | TRBD1 | TRBV9 | . | TRBJ2-1
CASSQVTSSQSYTF | TGTGCCAGCAGCCAAGTAACTTCGTCCCAAAGCTACACCTTC | . | TRBV4-2 | . | TRBJ1-2
CASSLGTGTAGANVLTF | TGTGCCAGCAGCTTGGGGACAGGTACTGCGGGGGCCAACGTCCTGACTTTC | TRBD1 | TRBV5-8 | . | TRBJ2-6
CASSLGQGDYGYTF | TGCGCCAGCAGCTTGGGCCAGGGGGACTATGGCTACACCTTC | TRBD1 | TRBV5-1 | . | TRBJ1-2
CASSQGHIPSSGNTIYF | TGTGCCAGCAGCCAAGGTCACATTCCCTCGTCTGGAAACACCATATATTTT | . | TRBV3-1/TRBV3-2 | . | TRBJ1-3
CASRSGPYEQYF | TGTGCCAGCAGATCAGGGCCCTACGAGCAGTACTTC | . | TRBV11-1 | . | TRBJ2-7
CASSFIGVKNEKLFF | TGTGCCAGCAGCTTCATAGGGGTTAAGAATGAAAAACTGTTTTTT | . | TRBV5-8 | . | TRBJ1-4
CSARGGTGELFF | TGCAGCGCGAGGGGGGGCACCGGGGAGCTGTTTTTT | . | TRBV29-1 | . | TRBJ2-2
CASSVGDRPLYGYTF | TGTGCCAGCAGCGTAGGGGACAGACCCCTCTATGGCTACACCTTC | TRBD1 | TRBV9 | . | TRBJ1-2
CASSLSASGIHEQFF | TGTGCCAGCAGTTTGTCGGCTAGCGGGATACATGAGCAGTTCTTC | TRBD2 | TRBV28 | . | TRBJ2-1
CASSTNYRGLPGNTIYF | TGTGCCAGTAGTACTAACTACAGGGGGCTGCCTGGAAACACCATATATTTT | TRBD1 | TRBV19 | . | TRBJ1-3
CASSVGQTTNEKLFF | TGTGCCAGCAGCGTAGGACAAACAACTAATGAAAAACTGTTTTTT | . | TRBV9 | few | TRBJ1-4
CASSLGPGQRGYTF | TGTGCCAGCAGTTTAGGTCCGGGACAGCGTGGCTACACCTTC | TRBD1 | TRBV28 | few | TRBJ1-2
CASSYPPGQAHDWKSLHF | TGTGCCAGCAGTTACCCCCCCGGACAGGCCCACGATTGGAAATCCCTCCACTTT | TRBD1 | TRBV6-2/TRBV6-3 | . | TRBJ1-6
CASSLVSGQEIYGYTF | TGTGCCAGCAGTTTAGTCAGCGGACAGGAAATCTATGGCTACACCTTC | TRBD1 | TRBV27 | . | TRBJ1-2
CASTRRGVGESPLHF | TGTGCCAGCACCCGTCGGGGTGTCGGAGAATCACCCCTCCACTTT | . | TRBV27 | . | TRBJ1-6
CASIADRSGNTIYF | TGTGCCAGTATCGCCGACAGATCTGGAAACACCATATATTTT | . | TRBV19 | . | TRBJ1-3
CSVRLAGGPGELFF | TGCAGCGTTCGACTAGCGGGGGGGCCAGGGGAGCTGTTTTTT | TRBD2 | TRBV29-1 | . | TRBJ2-2
CASTLTTGEGEKLFF | TGTGCCAGCACCCTTACCACAGGGGAAGGTGAAAAACTGTTTTTT | TRBD1 | TRBV2 | . | TRBJ1-4
CSASRSGHSIGPAQHF | TGCAGTGCTAGTCGCAGCGGGCACAGTATCGGTCCGGCCCAGCATTTT | . | TRBV20-1 | . | TRBJ1-5
CASSFSAAGVNGYTF | TGTGCCAGCAGCTTCTCCGCCGCGGGGGTCAATGGCTACACCTTC | . | TRBV5-5 | . | TRBJ1-2
CAWSVSGTGGRQPQHF | TGTGCCTGGAGTGTAAGCGGGACAGGGGGCAGACAGCCCCAGCATTTT | TRBD1 | TRBV30 | . | TRBJ1-5
CASSYSSPRRDTEAFF | TGTGCCAGCAGTTACTCCTCCCCGCGGAGGGACACTGAAGCTTTCTTT | . | TRBV6-5 | . | TRBJ1-1
CASSSQVLAGETQYF | TGTGCCAGCAGTTCCCAAGTACTAGCGGGAGAGACCCAGTACTTC | TRBD2 | TRBV6-5 | . | TRBJ2-5
CASRLADSYEQYF | TGTGCCAGCAGGCTAGCGGACTCCTACGAGCAGTACTTC | TRBD2 | TRBV6-5 | . | TRBJ2-7
CASSLGLAGINEQFF | TGCGCCAGCAGCTTGGGTCTAGCGGGGATCAATGAGCAGTTCTTC | TRBD2 | TRBV5-1 | . | TRBJ2-1
CASSLRENRGITEAFF | TGTGCCAGCAGTTTAAGGGAAAACAGGGGAATAACTGAAGCTTTCTTT | TRBD1 | TRBV27 | . | TRBJ1-1
CASSPTQRAGGLVETQYF | TGTGCCAGCAGCCCAACACAACGGGCGGGGGGCTTGGTAGAGACCCAGTACTTC | TRBD2 | TRBV5-5 | . | TRBJ2-5
CASSPGTWKETQYF | TGTGCCAGCAGCCCCGGGACTTGGAAAGAGACCCAGTACTTC | . | TRBV3-1/TRBV3-2 | once | TRBJ2-5
CASSLGGSPEQYF | TGTGCCAGCAGCTTAGGAGGTAGTCCCGAGCAGTACTTC | . | TRBV7-2 | . | TRBJ2-7
CASSPTGVAGYTF | TGTGCCAGCAGCCCGACAGGGGTCGCTGGCTACACCTTC | TRBD1 | TRBV3-1/TRBV3-2 | . | TRBJ1-2
CASSLLRSYEQYF | TGTGCCAGCAGCCTCCTCCGCTCCTACGAGCAGTACTTC | . | TRBV11-2 | . | TRBJ2-7
CASSRDTYEQYF | TGTGCCAGCTCACGGGACACCTACGAGCAGTACTTC | . | TRBV18 | . | TRBJ2-7
CASSPSRVLVHGYTF | TGTGCCAGCAGTCCTTCCAGGGTGTTGGTACATGGCTACACCTTC | . | TRBV27 | . | TRBJ1-2
CAWSVPPGTAYGYTF | TGTGCCTGGAGTGTCCCCCCAGGGACTGCCTATGGCTACACCTTC | . | TRBV30 | . | TRBJ1-2
CASRPGQGDQPQHF | TGTGCCAGCAGACCGGGACAGGGTGACCAGCCCCAGCATTTT | TRBD1 | TRBV6-5 | . | TRBJ1-5
CASSVENDRANEAFF | TGCGCCAGCAGCGTAGAAAATGACAGGGCCAATGAAGCTTTCTTT | TRBD1 | TRBV5-1 | . | TRBJ1-1
CASSPGLAANTGELFF | TGTGCCAGCAGCCCGGGACTAGCGGCGAACACCGGGGAGCTGTTTTTT | TRBD2 | TRBV5-4 | . | TRBJ2-2
CASSGTGSYGYTF | TGTGCCAGCAGTGGTACAGGTTCCTATGGCTACACCTTC | . | TRBV2 | . | TRBJ1-2
CASSTSTGINYGYTF | TGTGCCAGTAGTACATCCACAGGGATCAACTATGGCTACACCTTC | . | TRBV19 | . | TRBJ1-2
CASSPQGPGSGANVLTF | TGTGCCAGCAGTCCGCAGGGGCCGGGCTCTGGGGCCAACGTCCTGACTTTC | . | TRBV6-4 | . | TRBJ2-6
CAWSKLQQTYGYTF | TGTGCCTGGAGTAAGCTTCAACAGACCTATGGCTACACCTTC | . | TRBV30 | . | TRBJ1-2
CASSYTGAEQYF | TGTGCCAGCAGTTACACAGGCGCCGAGCAGTACTTC | . | TRBV6-5 | . | TRBJ2-7
CASSVSSGSSTDTQYF | TGTGCCAGCAGCGTATCTAGCGGCTCTAGCACAGATACGCAGTATTTT | TRBD2 | TRBV9 | . | TRBJ2-3
CASSQDYEGVDEQFF | TGTGCCAGCAGCCAAGATTATGAGGGGGTCGATGAGCAGTTCTTC | . | TRBV14 | . | TRBJ2-1
CASLRQATNEKLFF | TGTGCCAGCCTTCGACAGGCAACTAATGAAAAACTGTTTTTT | . | TRBV2 | . | TRBJ1-4
CASRSSGRNEQYF | TGTGCCAGCAGGTCTAGCGGGAGAAACGAGCAGTACTTC | TRBD2 | TRBV6-5 | . | TRBJ2-7